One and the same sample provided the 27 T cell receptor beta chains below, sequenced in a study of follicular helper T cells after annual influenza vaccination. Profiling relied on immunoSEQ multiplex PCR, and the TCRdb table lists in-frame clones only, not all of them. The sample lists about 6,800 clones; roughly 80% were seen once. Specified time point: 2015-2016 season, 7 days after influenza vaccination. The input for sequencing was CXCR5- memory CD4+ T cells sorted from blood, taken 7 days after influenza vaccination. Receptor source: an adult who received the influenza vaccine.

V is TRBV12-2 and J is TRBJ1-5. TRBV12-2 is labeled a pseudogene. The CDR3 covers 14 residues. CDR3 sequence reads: CASRFLTGNQPQHF. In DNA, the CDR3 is TGTGCAAGTCGCTTTCTGACGGGCAATCAGCCCCAGCATTTT.

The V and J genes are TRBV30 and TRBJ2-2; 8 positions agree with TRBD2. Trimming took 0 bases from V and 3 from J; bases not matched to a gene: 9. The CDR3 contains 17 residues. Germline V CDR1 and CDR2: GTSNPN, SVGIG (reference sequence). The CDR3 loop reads CAWSVPRGGRYTGELFF. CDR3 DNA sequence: TGTGCCTGGAGTGTACCACGGGGGGGCCGATACACCGGGGAGCTGTTTTTT.

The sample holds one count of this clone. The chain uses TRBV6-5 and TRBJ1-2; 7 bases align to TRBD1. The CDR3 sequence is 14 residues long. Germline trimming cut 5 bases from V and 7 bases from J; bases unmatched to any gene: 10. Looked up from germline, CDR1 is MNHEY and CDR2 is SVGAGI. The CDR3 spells CASSPSGGVGGYTF. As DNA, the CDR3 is TGTGCCAGCAGTCCCTCAGGGGGAGTTGGTGGCTACACCTTC.

CDR3 coding DNA: TGCGCCAGCAGCTTGAACTCCTACGAGCAGTACTTC. Translation gives CASSLNSYEQYF. The V and J genes are TRBV5-1 and TRBJ2-7; D is unclear. V shed 1 base and J shed 0 bases, with 2 bases lying between them. The CDR3 has 12 residues. Germline CDR1 reads SGHRS; CDR2 reads YFSETQ.

The CDR3 bases are TGCGCCAGCAGCCACTCAGGGGCCCAGGGAACCATATATTTT. Its translation: CASSHSGAQGTIYF. V gene TRBV5-1 combines with J gene TRBJ1-3, with a weak D call TRBD1 (6 bases). Germline-derived CDR1 and CDR2 are SGHRS and YFSETQ. The ends were cut back, 4 bases at V and 10 bases at J, with 18 bases in the middle. The CDR3 runs 14 residues.

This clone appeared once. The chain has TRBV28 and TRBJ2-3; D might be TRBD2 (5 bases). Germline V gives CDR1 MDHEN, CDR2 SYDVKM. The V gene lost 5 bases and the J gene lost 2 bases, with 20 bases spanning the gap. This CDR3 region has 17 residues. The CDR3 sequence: CASSPVLNGEYTDTQYF. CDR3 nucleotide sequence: TGTGCCAGCAGTCCCGTCCTCAACGGGGAATACACAGATACGCAGTATTTT.

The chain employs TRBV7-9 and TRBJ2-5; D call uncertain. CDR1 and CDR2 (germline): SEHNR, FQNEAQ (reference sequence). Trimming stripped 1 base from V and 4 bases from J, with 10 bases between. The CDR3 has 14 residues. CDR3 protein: CASSLGHLRETQYF. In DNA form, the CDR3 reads TGTGCCAGCAGCTTAGGTCACCTGAGAGAGACCCAGTACTTC.

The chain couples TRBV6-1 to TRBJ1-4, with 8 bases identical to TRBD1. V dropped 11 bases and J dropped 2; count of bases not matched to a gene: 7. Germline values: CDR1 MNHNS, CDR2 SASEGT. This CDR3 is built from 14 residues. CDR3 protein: CAATWTGTNEKLFF. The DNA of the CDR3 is TGTGCCGCCACCTGGACAGGGACTAATGAAAAACTGTTTTTT.

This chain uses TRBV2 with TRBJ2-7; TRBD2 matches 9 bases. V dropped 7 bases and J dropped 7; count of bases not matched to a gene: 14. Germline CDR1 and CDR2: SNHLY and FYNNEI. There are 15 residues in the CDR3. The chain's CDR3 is CASTRLSGSGGEQYF. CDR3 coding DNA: TGTGCCAGCACCCGGCTTAGCGGGAGTGGAGGTGAGCAGTACTTC.

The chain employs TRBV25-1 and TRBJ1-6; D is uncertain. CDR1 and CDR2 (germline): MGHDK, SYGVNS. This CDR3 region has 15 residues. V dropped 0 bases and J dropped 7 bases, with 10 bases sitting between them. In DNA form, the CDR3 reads TGTGCCAGCAGTGAATATAGATCAGAAAATTCACCCCTCCACTTT. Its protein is CASSEYRSENSPLHF. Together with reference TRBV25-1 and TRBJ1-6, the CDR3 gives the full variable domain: EADIYQTPRYLVIGTGKKITLECSQTMGHDKMYWYQQDPGMELHLIHYSYGVNSTEKGDLSSESTVSRIRTEHFPLTLESARPSHTSQYLCASSEYRSENSPLHFGNGTRLTVT.

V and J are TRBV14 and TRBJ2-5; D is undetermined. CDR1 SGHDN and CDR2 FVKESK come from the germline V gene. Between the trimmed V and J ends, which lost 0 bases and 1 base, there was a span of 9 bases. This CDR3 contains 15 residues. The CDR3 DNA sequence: TGTGCCAGCAGCCAAGATGGCCGGGCCCAAGAGACCCAGTACTTC. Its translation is CASSQDGRAQETQYF.

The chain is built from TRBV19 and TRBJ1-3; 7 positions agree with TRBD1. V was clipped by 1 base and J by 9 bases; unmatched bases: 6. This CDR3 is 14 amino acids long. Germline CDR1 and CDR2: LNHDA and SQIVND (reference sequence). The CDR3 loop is CASSIALGQSTIYF. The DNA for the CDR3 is TGTGCCAGTAGTATAGCCCTGGGACAGTCCACCATATATTTT.

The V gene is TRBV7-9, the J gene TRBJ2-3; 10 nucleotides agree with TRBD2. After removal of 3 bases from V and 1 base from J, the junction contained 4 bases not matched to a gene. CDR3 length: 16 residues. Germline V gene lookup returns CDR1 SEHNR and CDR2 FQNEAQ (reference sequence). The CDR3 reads CASSFQRGGRTDTQYF. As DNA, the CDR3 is TGTGCCAGCAGCTTCCAGCGGGGGGGCCGCACAGATACGCAGTATTTT. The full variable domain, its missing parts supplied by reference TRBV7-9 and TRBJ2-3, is DTGVSQNPRHKITKRGQNVTFRCDPISEHNRLYWYRQTLGQGPEFLTYFQNEAQLEKSRLLSDRFSAERPKGSFSTLEIQRTEQGDSAMYLCASSFQRGGRTDTQYFGPGTRLTVL.

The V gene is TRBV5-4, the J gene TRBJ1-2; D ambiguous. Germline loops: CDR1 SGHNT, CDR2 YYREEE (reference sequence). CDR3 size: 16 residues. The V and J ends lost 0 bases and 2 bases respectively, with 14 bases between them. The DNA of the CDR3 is TGTGCCAGCAGCTTGGGACCGACAAAGCCCAACTATGGCTACACCTTC. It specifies CASSLGPTKPNYGYTF.

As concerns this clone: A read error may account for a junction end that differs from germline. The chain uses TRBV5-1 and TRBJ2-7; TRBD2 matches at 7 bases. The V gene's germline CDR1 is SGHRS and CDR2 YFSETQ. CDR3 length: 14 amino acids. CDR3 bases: TGCGCCAGCAGCTTGGGGTTGGGGGACTACAAGCAGTACTTC. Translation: CASSLGLGDYKQYF.

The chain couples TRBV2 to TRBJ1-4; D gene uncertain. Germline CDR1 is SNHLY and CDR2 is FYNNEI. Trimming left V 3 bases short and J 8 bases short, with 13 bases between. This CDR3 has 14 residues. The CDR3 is CASSEDASGEKLFF. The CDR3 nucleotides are TGTGCCAGCAGTGAGGACGCCTCGGGAGAAAAACTGTTTTTT. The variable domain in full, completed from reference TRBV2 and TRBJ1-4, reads EPEVTQTPSHQVTQMGQEVILRCVPISNHLYFYWYRQILGQKVEFLVSFYNNEISEKSEIFDDQFSVERPDGSNFTLKIRSTKLEDSAMYFCASSEDASGEKLFFGSGTQLSVL.

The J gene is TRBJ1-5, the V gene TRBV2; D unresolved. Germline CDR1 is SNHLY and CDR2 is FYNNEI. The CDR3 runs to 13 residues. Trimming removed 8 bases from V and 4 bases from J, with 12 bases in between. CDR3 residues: CASGVEINQPQHF. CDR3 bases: TGTGCCAGCGGGGTGGAAATAAATCAGCCCCAGCATTTT. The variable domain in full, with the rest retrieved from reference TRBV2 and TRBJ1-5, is EPEVTQTPSHQVTQMGQEVILRCVPISNHLYFYWYRQILGQKVEFLVSFYNNEISEKSEIFDDQFSVERPDGSNFTLKIRSTKLEDSAMYFCASGVEINQPQHFGDGTRLSIL.

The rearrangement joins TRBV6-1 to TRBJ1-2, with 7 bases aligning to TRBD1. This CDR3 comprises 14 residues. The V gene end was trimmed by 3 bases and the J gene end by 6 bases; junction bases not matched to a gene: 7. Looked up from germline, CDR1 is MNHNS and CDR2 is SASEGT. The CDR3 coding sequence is TGTGCCAGCAGTGAGGGACAGCCAATTGATGGCTACACCTTC. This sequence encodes CASSEGQPIDGYTF.

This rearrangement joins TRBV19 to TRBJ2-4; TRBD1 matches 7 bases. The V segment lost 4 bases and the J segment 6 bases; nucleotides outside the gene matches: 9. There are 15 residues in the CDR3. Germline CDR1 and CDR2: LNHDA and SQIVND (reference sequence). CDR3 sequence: CASSTYRGEGNIQYF. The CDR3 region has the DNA TGTGCCAGTAGTACATACAGGGGAGAAGGAAACATTCAGTACTTC.

The CDR3 loop reads CASSLPATVHSGNTIYF. As DNA, the CDR3 is TGTGCCAGCAGCTTACCGGCGACGGTTCACTCTGGAAACACCATATATTTT. V gene TRBV7-8 combines with J gene TRBJ1-3; D call uncertain. CDR1 and CDR2 from the germline V gene are SGHVS and FQNEAQ. V lost 2 bases, J lost 0 bases, and 14 bases lay in between. The CDR3 runs to 17 residues.

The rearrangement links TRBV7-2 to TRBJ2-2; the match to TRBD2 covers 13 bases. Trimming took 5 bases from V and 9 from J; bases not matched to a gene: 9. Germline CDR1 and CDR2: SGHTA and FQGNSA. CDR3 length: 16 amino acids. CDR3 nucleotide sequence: TGTGCCAGCAGCGAAACTAGCGGGGGGGGCACTAGGGAGCTGTTTTTT. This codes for CASSETSGGGTRELFF.

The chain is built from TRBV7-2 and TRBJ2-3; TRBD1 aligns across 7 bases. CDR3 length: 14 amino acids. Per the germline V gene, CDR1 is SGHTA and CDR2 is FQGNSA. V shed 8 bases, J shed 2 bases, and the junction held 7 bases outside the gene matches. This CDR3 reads CASVRGRNTDTQYF. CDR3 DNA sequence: TGTGCCAGCGTGAGGGGGCGTAACACAGATACGCAGTATTTT.

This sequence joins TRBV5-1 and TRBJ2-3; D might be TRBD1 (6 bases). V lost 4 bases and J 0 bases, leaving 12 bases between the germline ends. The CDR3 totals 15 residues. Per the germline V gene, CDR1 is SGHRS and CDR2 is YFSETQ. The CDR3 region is CASSPDSSSTDTQYF. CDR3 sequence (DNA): TGCGCCAGCAGCCCGGACAGTTCTAGCACAGATACGCAGTATTTT.

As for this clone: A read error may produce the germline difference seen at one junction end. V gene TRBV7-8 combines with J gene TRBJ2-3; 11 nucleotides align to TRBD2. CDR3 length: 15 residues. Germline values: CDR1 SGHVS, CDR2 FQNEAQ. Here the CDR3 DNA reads TGTGCCAGCAGCATCACTAGCGGGAGCATAGATACGCAGTATTTT. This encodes CASSITSGSIDTQYF.

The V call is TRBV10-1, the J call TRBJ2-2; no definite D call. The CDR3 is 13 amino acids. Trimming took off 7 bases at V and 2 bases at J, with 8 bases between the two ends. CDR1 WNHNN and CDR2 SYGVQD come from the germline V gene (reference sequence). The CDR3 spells CASKDTNTGELFF. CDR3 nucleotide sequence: TGCGCCAGCAAAGACACAAACACCGGGGAGCTGTTTTTT.

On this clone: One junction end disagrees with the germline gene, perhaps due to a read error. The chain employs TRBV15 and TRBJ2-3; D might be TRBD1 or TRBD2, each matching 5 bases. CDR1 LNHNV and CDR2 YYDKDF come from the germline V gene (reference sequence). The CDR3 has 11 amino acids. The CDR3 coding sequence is TGTGCCACCAGCAGAGGGAGGACACCGAATTTT. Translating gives CATSRGRTPNF.

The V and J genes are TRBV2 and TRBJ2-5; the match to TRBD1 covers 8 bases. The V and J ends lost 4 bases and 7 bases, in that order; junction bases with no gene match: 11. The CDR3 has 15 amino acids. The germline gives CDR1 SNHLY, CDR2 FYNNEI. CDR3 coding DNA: TGTGCCAGCAGTGTTCGACAGGGGCTGGACGGGACCCAGTACTTC. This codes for CASSVRQGLDGTQYF.